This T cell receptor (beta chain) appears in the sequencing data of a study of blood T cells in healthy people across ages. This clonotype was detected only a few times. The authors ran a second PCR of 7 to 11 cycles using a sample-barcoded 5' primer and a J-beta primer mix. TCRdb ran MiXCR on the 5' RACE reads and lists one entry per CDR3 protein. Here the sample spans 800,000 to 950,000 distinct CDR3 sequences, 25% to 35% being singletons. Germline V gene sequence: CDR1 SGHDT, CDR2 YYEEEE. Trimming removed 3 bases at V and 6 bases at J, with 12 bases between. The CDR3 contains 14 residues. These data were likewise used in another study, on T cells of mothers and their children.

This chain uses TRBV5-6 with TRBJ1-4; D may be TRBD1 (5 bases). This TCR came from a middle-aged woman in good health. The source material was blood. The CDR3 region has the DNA TGTGCCAGCAGCTCATCGGGGCCTTATGAAAAACTGTTTTTT. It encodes CASSSSGPYEKLFF.